This TCR beta chain was identified during a study of cytomegalovirus exposure and HLA in healthy donors (dated by TCRdb to the late 2010s). Broadly, across the study: According to a later analysis, one platform produced both the roughly 130 validation repertoires and the 730 or so repertoires of the first cohort. The study aimed to test whether cataloging public T cell receptors could reveal signatures of past pathogen exposure. Along with the roughly 670-subject first cohort, a separate validation cohort of 120 different subjects was used. High-throughput TCR immunosequencing, statistical association of individual TCRs with disease status, and machine learning were combined to predict cytomegalovirus infection status.

Looking up the germline V gene yields CDR1 SGHRS and CDR2 YFSETQ. V is clipped by 5 bases and J by 3 bases, and the sequence between their germline boundaries is 9 bases long. Counted from cysteine to phenylalanine, this CDR3 has 12 amino acids. Only the CDR3 DNA stays, 36 bases, in frame from base 1. As to this clone: The clone's antigen remains unknown. No base quality information exists; no much larger clone differs at one position.

Libraries came from the immunoSEQ multiplex PCR assay. The authors' analysis ran thus. A statistical classification framework was built to diagnose cytomegalovirus status from the catalog of TCR beta chain sequences. TCRdb holds this immuneACCESS table with in-frame rearrangements only. Some clones are missing; in checked studies, unresolved V genes explain under half, and the rest has no known cause. The V and J calls and the clone size are those of that table, but D and trimming were determined from the DNA. The sample includes approximately 270,000 clones, with 87% observed a single time. The top ten constitute 12% of the sample. Beyond this particular receptor, the publication reports: In the study, approximately 160 TCR beta chains were listed as associated with cytomegalovirus. Of the cluster scores, about 94% were above 0 in a later analysis, which found that TCRs clustered in the first cohort also tended to co-occur in the 130 or so validation repertoires. Most TCR sequences were seen in very few donors, while some public TCRs were found in many individuals. The validation cohort had no HLA typing available for a later analysis, so co-occurrence within that cohort was assessed over all 120 or so repertoires. In vitro tests confirmed that three of the cytomegalovirus-associated TCR beta chains recognize cytomegalovirus antigens. The authors suggested that the approach could potentially be generalized to other disease states and immunological phenotypes. The classifier was reported to diagnose cytomegalovirus status with high specificity and sensitivity in both the original cohort and the validation cohort.

Separate from the roughly 630-subject first cohort, the validation cohort of some 130 subjects was the group to which the donors belonged. Material: PBMCs. This chain joins TRBV5-1 to TRBJ2-7; no D gene call is confident. The clonotype originates from a young man in good health and CMV-seropositive. The DNA is TGCGCCAGCAGTCAATCGGGCTACGAGCAGTACTTC. Its protein reads: CASSQSGYEQYF.